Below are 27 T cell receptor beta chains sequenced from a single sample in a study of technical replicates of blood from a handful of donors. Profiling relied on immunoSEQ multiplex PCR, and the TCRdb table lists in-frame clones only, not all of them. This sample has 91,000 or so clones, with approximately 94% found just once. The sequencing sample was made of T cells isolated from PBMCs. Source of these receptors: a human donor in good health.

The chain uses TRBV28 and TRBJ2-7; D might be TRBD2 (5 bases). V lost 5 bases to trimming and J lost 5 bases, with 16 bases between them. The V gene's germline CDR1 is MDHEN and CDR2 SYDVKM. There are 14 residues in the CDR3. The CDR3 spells CASSPGSLPHEQYF. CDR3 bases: TGTGCCAGCAGTCCGGGATCCCTACCCCACGAGCAGTACTTC.

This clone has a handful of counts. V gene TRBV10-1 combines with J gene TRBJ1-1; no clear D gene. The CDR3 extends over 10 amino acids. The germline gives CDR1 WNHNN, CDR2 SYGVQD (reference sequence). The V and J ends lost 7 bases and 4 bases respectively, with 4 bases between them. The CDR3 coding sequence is TGCGCCAGCACCGGCACTGAAGCTTTCTTT. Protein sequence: CASTGTEAFF.

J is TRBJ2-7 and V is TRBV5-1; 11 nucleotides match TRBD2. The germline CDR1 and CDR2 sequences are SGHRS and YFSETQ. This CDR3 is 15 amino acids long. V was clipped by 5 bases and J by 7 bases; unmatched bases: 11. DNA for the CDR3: TGCGCCAGCAGACAGGGACTAGCGGTGGGAGGGGAGCAGTACTTC. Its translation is CASRQGLAVGGEQYF.

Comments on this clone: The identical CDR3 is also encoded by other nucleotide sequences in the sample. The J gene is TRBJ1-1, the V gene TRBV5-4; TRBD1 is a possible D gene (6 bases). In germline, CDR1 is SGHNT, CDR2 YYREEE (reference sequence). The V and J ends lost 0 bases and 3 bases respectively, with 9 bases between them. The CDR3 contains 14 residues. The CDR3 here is CASSLGTGYTEAFF. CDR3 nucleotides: TGTGCCAGCAGCTTGGGTACAGGGTACACTGAAGCTTTCTTT.

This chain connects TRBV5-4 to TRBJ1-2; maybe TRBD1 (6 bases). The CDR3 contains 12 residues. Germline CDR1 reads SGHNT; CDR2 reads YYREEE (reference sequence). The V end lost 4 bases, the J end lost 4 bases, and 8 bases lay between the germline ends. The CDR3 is CASSGTPYGYTF. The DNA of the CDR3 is TGTGCCAGCAGCGGGACACCCTATGGCTACACCTTC.

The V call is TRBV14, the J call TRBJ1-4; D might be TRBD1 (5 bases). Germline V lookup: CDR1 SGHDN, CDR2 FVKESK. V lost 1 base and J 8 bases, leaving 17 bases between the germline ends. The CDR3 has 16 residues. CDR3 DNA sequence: TGTGCCAGCAGCCAAGTTTGGCAGGCTTCAGGGGAAAAACTGTTTTTT. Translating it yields CASSQVWQASGEKLFF.

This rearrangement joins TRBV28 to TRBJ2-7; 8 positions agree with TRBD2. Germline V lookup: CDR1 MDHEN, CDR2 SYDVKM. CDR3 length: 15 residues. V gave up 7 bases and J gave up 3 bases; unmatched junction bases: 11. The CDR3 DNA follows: TGTGCCAGCACCGATACCGGGACTAGTATCTACGAGCAGTACTTC. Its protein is CASTDTGTSIYEQYF.

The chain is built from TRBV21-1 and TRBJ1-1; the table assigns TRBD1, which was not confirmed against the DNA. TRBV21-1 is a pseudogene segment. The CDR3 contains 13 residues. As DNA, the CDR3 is TGTGCCAGCGGGAGCAAGACAGGGCCTGAAGCTTTCTTT. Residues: CASGSKTGPEAFF.

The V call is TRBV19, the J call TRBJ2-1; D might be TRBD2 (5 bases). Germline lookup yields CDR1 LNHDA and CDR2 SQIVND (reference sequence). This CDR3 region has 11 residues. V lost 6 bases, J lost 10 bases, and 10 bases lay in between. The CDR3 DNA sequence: TGTGCCAGTAGGAGAGGGTTGGAGCAGTTCTTC. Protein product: CASRRGLEQFF.

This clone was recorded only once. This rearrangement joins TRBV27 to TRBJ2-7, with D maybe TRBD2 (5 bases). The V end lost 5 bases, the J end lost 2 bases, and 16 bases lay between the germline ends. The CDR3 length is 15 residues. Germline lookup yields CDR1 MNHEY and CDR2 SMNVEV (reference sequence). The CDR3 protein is CASSPTGTSTYEQYF. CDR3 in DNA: TGTGCCAGCAGTCCGACGGGAACCAGCACCTACGAGCAGTACTTC.

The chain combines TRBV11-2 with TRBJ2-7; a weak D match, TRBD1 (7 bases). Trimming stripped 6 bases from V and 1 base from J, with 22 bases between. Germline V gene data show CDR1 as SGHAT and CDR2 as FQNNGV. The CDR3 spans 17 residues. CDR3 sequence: CASRFTYLTGTSYEQYF. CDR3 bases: TGTGCCAGCAGATTCACGTATCTGACAGGGACTTCCTACGAGCAGTACTTC.

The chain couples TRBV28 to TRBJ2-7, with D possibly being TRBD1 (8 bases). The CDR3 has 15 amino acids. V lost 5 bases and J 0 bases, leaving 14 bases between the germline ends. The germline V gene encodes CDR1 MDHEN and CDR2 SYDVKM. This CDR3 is CASSPQGGSSYEQYF. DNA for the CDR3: TGTGCCAGCAGTCCACAGGGGGGGAGCTCCTACGAGCAGTACTTC.

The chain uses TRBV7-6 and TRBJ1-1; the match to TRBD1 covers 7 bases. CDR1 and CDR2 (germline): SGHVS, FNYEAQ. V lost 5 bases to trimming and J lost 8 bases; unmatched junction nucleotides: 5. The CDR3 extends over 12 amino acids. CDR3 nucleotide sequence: TGTGCCAGCAGCAACCGGGACAGAGAAGCTTTCTTT. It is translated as CASSNRDREAFF.

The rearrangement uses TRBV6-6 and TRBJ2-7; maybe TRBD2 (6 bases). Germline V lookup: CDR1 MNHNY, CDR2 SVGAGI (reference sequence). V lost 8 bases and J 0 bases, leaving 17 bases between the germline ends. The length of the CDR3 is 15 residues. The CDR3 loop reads CASQETGTLSYEQYF. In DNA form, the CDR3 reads TGTGCCAGCCAAGAGACCGGGACTCTCTCCTACGAGCAGTACTTC.

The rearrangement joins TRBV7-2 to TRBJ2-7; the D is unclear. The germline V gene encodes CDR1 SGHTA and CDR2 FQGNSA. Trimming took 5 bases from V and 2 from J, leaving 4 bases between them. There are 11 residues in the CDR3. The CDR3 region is CASSPAYEQYF. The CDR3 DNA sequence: TGTGCCAGCAGCCCGGCCTACGAGCAGTACTTC.

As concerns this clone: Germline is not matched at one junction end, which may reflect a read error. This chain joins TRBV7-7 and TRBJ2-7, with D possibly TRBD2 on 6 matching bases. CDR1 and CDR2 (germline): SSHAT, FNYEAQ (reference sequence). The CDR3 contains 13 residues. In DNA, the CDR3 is TGTGCTAGCAGCTTGATCGGGAGCTACGAGCAGTACTTC. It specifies CASSLIGSYEQYF. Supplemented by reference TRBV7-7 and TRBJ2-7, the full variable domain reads GAGVSQSPRYKVTKRGQDVTLRCDPISSHATLYWYQQALGQGPEFLTYFNYEAQPDKSGLPSDRFSAERPEGSISTLTIQRTEQRDSAMYRCASSLIGSYEQYFGPGTRLTVT.

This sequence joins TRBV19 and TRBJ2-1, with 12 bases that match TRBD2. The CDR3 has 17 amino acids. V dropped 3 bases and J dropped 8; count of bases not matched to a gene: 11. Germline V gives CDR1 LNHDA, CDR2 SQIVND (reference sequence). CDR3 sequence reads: CASSIFGLAGSLHEQFF. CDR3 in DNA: TGTGCCAGTAGTATTTTTGGACTAGCGGGGAGTCTCCATGAGCAGTTCTTC.

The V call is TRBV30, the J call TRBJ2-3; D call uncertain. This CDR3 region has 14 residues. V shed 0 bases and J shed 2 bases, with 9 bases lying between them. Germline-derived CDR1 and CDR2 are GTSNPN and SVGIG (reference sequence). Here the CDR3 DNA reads TGTGCCTGGAGTGTAAACGTAGACACAGATACGCAGTATTTT. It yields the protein CAWSVNVDTDTQYF.

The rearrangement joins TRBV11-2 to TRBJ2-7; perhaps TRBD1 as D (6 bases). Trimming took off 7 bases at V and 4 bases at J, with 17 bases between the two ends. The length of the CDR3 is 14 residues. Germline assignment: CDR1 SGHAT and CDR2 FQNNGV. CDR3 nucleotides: TGTGCCAGCACCCTAGGGGGAGAGGGGTACGAGCAGTACTTC. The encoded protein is CASTLGGEGYEQYF.

CDR3 DNA: TGCGCCAGCGCGGCGGGAGGGCCGGAGACCCAGTACTTC. Translating it yields CASAAGGPETQYF. V usage is TRBV5-1 and J usage is TRBJ2-5, with 9 bases lining up with TRBD2. With V trimmed by 7 bases and J by 5 bases, 6 bases remained unmatched. CDR3 length: 13 residues. CDR1 and CDR2 (germline): SGHRS, YFSETQ.

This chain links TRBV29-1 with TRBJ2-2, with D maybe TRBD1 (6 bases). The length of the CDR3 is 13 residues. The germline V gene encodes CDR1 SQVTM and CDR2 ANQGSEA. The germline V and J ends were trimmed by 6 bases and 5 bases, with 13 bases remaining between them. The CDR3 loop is CSVDKQGTGELFF. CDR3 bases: TGCAGCGTGGATAAACAGGGTACCGGGGAGCTGTTTTTT.

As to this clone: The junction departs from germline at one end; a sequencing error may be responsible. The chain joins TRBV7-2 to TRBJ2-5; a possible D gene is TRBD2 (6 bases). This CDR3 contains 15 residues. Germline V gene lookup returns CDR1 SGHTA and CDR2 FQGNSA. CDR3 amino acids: CASSLALLAGETQYF. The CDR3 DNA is TGTGCCAGCAGCCTAGCCCTACTAGCCGGGGAGACCCAGTACTTC.

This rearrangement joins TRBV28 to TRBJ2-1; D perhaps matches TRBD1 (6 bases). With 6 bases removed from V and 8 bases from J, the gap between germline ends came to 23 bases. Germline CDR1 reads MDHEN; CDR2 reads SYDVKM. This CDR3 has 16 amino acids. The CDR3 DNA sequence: TGTGCCAGCAGCCCTGGGACAACGCTGTTCATCGATGAGCAGTTCTTC. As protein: CASSPGTTLFIDEQFF.

The CDR3 region has the DNA TGTGCCACCCAGTTATCCCTAGAGGGAATCTACGAGCAGTACTTC. Its translation is CATQLSLEGIYEQYF. The chain couples TRBV28 to TRBJ2-7; D is possibly TRBD2 (5 bases). The CDR3 length is 15 residues. The germline V and J ends were trimmed by 10 bases and 3 bases, with 22 bases remaining between them. The V gene's germline CDR1 is MDHEN and CDR2 SYDVKM.

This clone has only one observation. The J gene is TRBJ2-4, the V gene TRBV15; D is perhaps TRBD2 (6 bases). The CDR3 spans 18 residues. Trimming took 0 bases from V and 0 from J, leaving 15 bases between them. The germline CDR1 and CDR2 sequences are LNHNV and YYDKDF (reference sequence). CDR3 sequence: CATSRDLEGLLAKNIQYF. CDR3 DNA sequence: TGTGCCACCAGCAGAGATCTGGAGGGGCTCTTAGCCAAAAACATTCAGTACTTC.

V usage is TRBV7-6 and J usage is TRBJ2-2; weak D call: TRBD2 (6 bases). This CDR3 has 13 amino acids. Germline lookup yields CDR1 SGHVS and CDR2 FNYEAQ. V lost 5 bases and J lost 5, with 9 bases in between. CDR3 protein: CASSPGVTGELFF. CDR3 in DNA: TGTGCCAGCAGCCCGGGGGTGACCGGGGAGCTGTTTTTT.

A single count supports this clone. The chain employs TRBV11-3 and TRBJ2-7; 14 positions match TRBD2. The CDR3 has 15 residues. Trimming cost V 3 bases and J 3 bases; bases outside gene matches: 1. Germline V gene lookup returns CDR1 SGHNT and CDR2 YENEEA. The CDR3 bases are TGTGCCAGCAGCTTCGGGACTAGCGGGGGCTACGAGCAGTACTTC. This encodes CASSFGTSGGYEQYF.